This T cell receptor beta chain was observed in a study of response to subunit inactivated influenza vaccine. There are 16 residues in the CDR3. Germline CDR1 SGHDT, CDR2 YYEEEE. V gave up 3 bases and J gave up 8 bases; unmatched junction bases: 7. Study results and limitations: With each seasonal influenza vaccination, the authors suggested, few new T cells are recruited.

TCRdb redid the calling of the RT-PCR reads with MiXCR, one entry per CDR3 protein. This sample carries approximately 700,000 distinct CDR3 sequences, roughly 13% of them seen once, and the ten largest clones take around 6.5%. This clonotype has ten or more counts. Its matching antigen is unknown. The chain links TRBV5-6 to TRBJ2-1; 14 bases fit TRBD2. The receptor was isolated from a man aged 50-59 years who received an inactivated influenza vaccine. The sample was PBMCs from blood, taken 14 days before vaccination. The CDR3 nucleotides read TGTGCCAGCAGCTCGACTAGCGGGGGGGCGATTCATGAGCAGTTCTTC. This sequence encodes CASSSTSGGAIHEQFF.